The clone carrying this T cell receptor (beta chain) was found a few times. Per the original data handling: Reference gene primer amplification gave nucleated cell count estimates. Some clones are missing from TCRdb's copy, which holds only in-frame ones; the method was immunoSEQ multiplex PCR. Clonal size and the V and J genes are those of that table, whereas D and trimming came from the DNA. Of over 85,000 clones listed, around nine tenths are singletons. This specimen belongs to a study of blood T cell repertoires in COVID-19. Overall study: Specimens from acute and convalescent COVID-19 originated in the United States, Italy and Spain. In each case, the material was cDNA or gDNA derived from T cells, B-cell-depleted T cells, or PBMCs.

The V gene's germline CDR1 is SGHNT and CDR2 YYREEE (reference sequence). CDR3 length: 14 amino acids. V dropped 4 bases and J dropped 3 bases, with 13 bases sitting between them. This sequence was found in a man in his forties with acute or convalescent COVID-19. Source material: peripheral blood. The rearrangement links TRBV5-4 to TRBJ1-1; D possibly corresponds to TRBD1 (5 bases). The CDR3 DNA reads as TGTGCCAGCAGCCTCCTGGGGGGTTACACTGAAGCTTTCTTT. Translation: CASSLLGGYTEAFF.